One and the same sample provided the 27 T cell receptor beta chains below, sequenced in a study of high-grade serous ovarian cancer treatment subgroups. Tumor tissue was taken before any definitive surgery or chemotherapy was given. TCRdb's copy holds only in-frame clones and misses some; the assay was immunoSEQ multiplex PCR. The sample lists just over 35,000 clones, about 79% occurring once. The sample comprised tumor tissue. The receptor source for this set is a human donor with high-grade serous ovarian cancer.

The V call is TRBV6-6, the J call TRBJ2-2; 7 bases line up with TRBD2. The CDR3 totals 14 residues. V dropped 6 bases and J dropped 7; count of bases not matched to a gene: 8. The germline V gene has CDR1 MNHNY and CDR2 SVGAGI (reference sequence). In nucleotides, the CDR3 is TGTGCCAGCAGAAAGACTAGCCAGGGCGGGGAGCTGTTTTTT. Translation gives CASRKTSQGGELFF.

The chain has TRBV4-3 and TRBJ2-5; a possible D gene is TRBD2 (5 bases). CDR1 and CDR2 (germline): LGHNA, YSLEER. CDR3 size: 16 residues. The ends were cut back, 4 bases at V and 5 bases at J, with 20 bases in the middle. In DNA, the CDR3 is TGCGCCAGCAGCCCTCTATGTAAACGGGAACTGGAGACCCAGTACTTC. Protein sequence: CASSPLCKRELETQYF.

The chain employs TRBV28 and TRBJ2-7; 11 nucleotides agree with TRBD2. V was clipped by 4 bases and J by 4 bases; unmatched bases: 12. The CDR3 consists of 17 residues. Germline V gene lookup returns CDR1 MDHEN and CDR2 SYDVKM. For the CDR3, the DNA is TGTGCCAGCAGTTCCTTGTCGGTACTAGCGGGGGCATACGAGCAGTACTTC. Amino acids: CASSSLSVLAGAYEQYF.

DNA for the CDR3: TGCGCCAGCAGCCCGGGACAGACACGGGATACGCAGTATTTT. Translating gives CASSPGQTRDTQYF. The chain carries TRBV4-3 and TRBJ2-3, with 7 bases that match TRBD1. The junction had 7 bases not matched to a gene; V was cut back by 4 bases and J by 6 bases. This CDR3 comprises 14 residues. Germline V CDR1 and CDR2: LGHNA, YSLEER.

J is TRBJ2-7 and V is TRBV6-5; 7 bases are a match to TRBD1. The trim removed 5 bases at V and 5 bases at J, leaving 9 bases unmatched. CDR3 size: 14 residues. The germline gives CDR1 MNHEY, CDR2 SVGAGI. The CDR3 coding sequence is TGTGCCAGCAGTGGACAGGTCCCCCTCCACGAGCAGTACTTC. Its protein is CASSGQVPLHEQYF.

V and J are TRBV9 and TRBJ1-1, with D possibly matching TRBD1 (5 bases). CDR3 length: 14 amino acids. Trimming took 0 bases from V and 1 from J, leaving 7 bases between them. Germline CDR1 SGDLS, CDR2 YYNGEE. The CDR3: CASSVGTRNTEAFF. The CDR3, as DNA: TGTGCCAGCAGCGTAGGGACACGGAACACTGAAGCTTTCTTT.

This clone was observed a single time. The chain has TRBV11-2 and TRBJ2-4; D remains unclear. The CDR3 runs to 15 residues. Germline V CDR1 and CDR2: SGHAT, FQNNGV. Deletions cut 0 bases from V and 2 bases from J, with 8 bases between. The CDR3 coding sequence is TGTGCCAGCAGCTTAGAATTCACCACCAAAAACATTCAGTACTTC. Translating it yields CASSLEFTTKNIQYF.

The rearrangement links TRBV7-9 to TRBJ2-1; 7 bases are a match to TRBD2. V shed 1 base and J 16 bases; nucleotides not matched to a gene: 13. Germline CDR1 SEHNR, CDR2 FQNEAQ (reference sequence). The CDR3 has 14 residues. CDR3: CASSLGGGTPVLFF. Written as DNA, the CDR3 is TGTGCCAGCAGCTTAGGGGGAGGGACTCCGGTCTTATTCTTC.

The rearrangement uses TRBV25-1 and TRBJ2-1; 8 bases match TRBD2. V was clipped by 9 bases and J by 13 bases; unmatched bases: 17. CDR1 is MGHDK, CDR2 SYGVNS, per germline. The CDR3 is 14 residues long. CDR3 residues: CARGTRWGLPDQFF. CDR3 DNA sequence: TGTGCCAGAGGGACTAGATGGGGCCTCCCTGACCAGTTCTTC. Combining the CDR3 with reference TRBV25-1 and TRBJ2-1 gives the whole variable domain EADIYQTPRYLVIGTGKKITLECSQTMGHDKMYWYQQDPGMELHLIHYSYGVNSTEKGDLSSESTVSRIRTEHFPLTLESARPSHTSQYLCARGTRWGLPDQFFGPGTRLTVL.

The V and J genes are TRBV30 and TRBJ1-5, with a possible D match to TRBD1 (5 bases). In germline, CDR1 is GTSNPN, CDR2 SVGIG (reference sequence). CDR3 length: 13 residues. V was clipped by 1 base and J by 5 bases, with 9 bases between them. The DNA for the CDR3 is TGTGCCTGGAGTGCGGGGGGTCATCAGCCCCAGCATTTT. Encoded protein: CAWSAGGHQPQHF.

The V and J genes are TRBV19 and TRBJ2-5, with D tentatively TRBD1 (6 bases). Looked up from germline, CDR1 is LNHDA and CDR2 is SQIVND (reference sequence). The CDR3 extends over 16 amino acids. The V and J ends lost 4 bases and 3 bases respectively, with 18 bases between them. CDR3 protein: CASSTLGTKSEETQYF. CDR3 DNA: TGTGCCAGTAGTACTCTCGGGACAAAGAGCGAAGAGACCCAGTACTTC.

The J gene is TRBJ1-1, the V gene TRBV4-3; possibly TRBD1 for D (5 bases). V was cut by 0 bases and J by 1 base, with 12 bases left in between. The CDR3 sequence is 16 residues long. Germline V lookup: CDR1 LGHNA, CDR2 YSLEER. The CDR3 DNA is TGCGCCAGCAGCCAAGACGGGACGGGTGGGAACACTGAAGCTTTCTTT. This translates into CASSQDGTGGNTEAFF.

The chain links TRBV4-1 to TRBJ2-3; no clear D gene. The V end lost 0 bases, the J end lost 2 bases, and 9 bases lay between the germline ends. The germline gives CDR1 MGHRA, CDR2 YSYEKL. The CDR3 length is 15 residues. The CDR3 spells CASSQDSVDTDTQYF. The CDR3 DNA is TGCGCCAGCAGCCAAGATTCAGTAGACACAGATACGCAGTATTTT.

The chain uses TRBV4-2 and TRBJ2-1; D is perhaps TRBD2 (5 bases). This CDR3 has 16 residues. The V gene lost 1 base and the J gene lost 4 bases, with 14 bases spanning the gap. Germline V CDR1 and CDR2: LGHNA, YNFKEQ. CDR3 in DNA: TGTGCCAGCAGCCAAGTGGGAGTTGACCTGTACAATGAGCAGTTCTTC. Its protein product is CASSQVGVDLYNEQFF.

The V and J genes are TRBV7-6 and TRBJ2-1; TRBD2 aligns across 13 bases. Germline values: CDR1 SGHVS, CDR2 FNYEAQ. The CDR3 runs 14 residues. J gave up 9 bases and V 5 bases, and 4 bases lay outside the gene matches. The CDR3 here is CASSAGLAGAEQFF. The DNA for the CDR3 is TGTGCCAGCAGCGCCGGACTAGCGGGAGCTGAGCAGTTCTTC.

Only a few counts were recorded for this clone. V gene TRBV7-2 combines with J gene TRBJ1-1, with a tentative D call TRBD1 (5 bases). Germline assignment: CDR1 SGHTA and CDR2 FQGNSA. V lost 5 bases, J lost 0 bases, and 13 bases lay in between. The CDR3 length is 15 residues. CDR3 in DNA: TGTGCCAGCAGCCCCCGTGGGGGTTTGAACACTGAAGCTTTCTTT. Translating gives CASSPRGGLNTEAFF.

V usage is TRBV6-1 and J usage is TRBJ1-4, with a tentative D call TRBD1 (5 bases). The CDR3 consists of 15 residues. Looked up from germline, CDR1 is MNHNS and CDR2 is SASEGT. With 4 bases removed from V and 0 bases from J, the gap between germline ends came to 9 bases. The CDR3 bases are TGTGCCAGCAGTGTTGGGGGTGCAACTAATGAAAAACTGTTTTTT. Residues: CASSVGGATNEKLFF.

V usage is TRBV7-9 and J usage is TRBJ2-7; D not resolved. Germline V CDR1 and CDR2: SEHNR, FQNEAQ (reference sequence). The V gene lost 5 bases and the J gene lost 2 bases, with 16 bases spanning the gap. CDR3 size: 15 residues. The CDR3 nucleotides are TGTGCCAGCAGCGTGGGCGCTGCTTCAGCCTACGAGCAGTACTTC. Its protein product is CASSVGAASAYEQYF.

The chain has TRBV5-6 and TRBJ2-1; possibly TRBD1 or TRBD2 for D (5 bases each). Deletions cut 1 base from V and 9 bases from J, with 8 bases between. In germline, CDR1 is SGHDT, CDR2 YYEEEE. The CDR3 is 12 amino acids. CDR3 protein: CASSLPGSEQFF. CDR3 sequence (DNA): TGTGCCAGCAGCTTGCCAGGGAGTGAGCAGTTCTTC.

This rearrangement joins TRBV6-1 to TRBJ2-1; D not resolved. The CDR3 runs to 15 residues. Trimming stripped 7 bases from V and 0 bases from J, with 13 bases between. Per germline, CDR1 MNHNS and CDR2 SASEGT. The CDR3 protein is CASTLHPVSYNEQFF. The CDR3 region has the DNA TGTGCCAGCACACTACACCCAGTCTCCTACAATGAGCAGTTCTTC.

The rearrangement uses TRBV27 and TRBJ2-2; D gene ambiguous. Germline values: CDR1 MNHEY, CDR2 SMNVEV (reference sequence). V was cut by 1 base and J by 11 bases, with 11 bases left in between. This CDR3 comprises 13 residues. In DNA form, the CDR3 reads TGTGCCAGCAGTTTATGGAAGGGTTATGAGCTGTTTTTT. It yields the protein CASSLWKGYELFF.

V and J are TRBV19 and TRBJ2-7; D gene uncertain. Germline assignment: CDR1 LNHDA and CDR2 SQIVND (reference sequence). The CDR3 spans 13 residues. Trimming shortened V by 3 bases and J by 2 bases, and 8 bases separated the two germline ends. The CDR3 nucleotides are TGTGCCAGTAGTATTTCCAGGACCTACGAGCAGTACTTC. This encodes CASSISRTYEQYF.

CDR3: CASSFEYRGMRTEAFF. CDR3 coding DNA: TGTGCCAGCAGTTTTGAGTACAGGGGGATGAGGACTGAAGCTTTCTTT. V and J are TRBV27 and TRBJ1-1; the match to TRBD1 covers 8 bases. V trimming: 3 bases; J trimming: 5 bases; junction bases outside the gene matches: 11. Germline CDR1 is MNHEY and CDR2 is SMNVEV (reference sequence). The CDR3 is made up of 16 amino acids.

The CDR3 loop reads CASSMGTGRGTGELFF. The CDR3 DNA sequence: TGTGCCAGTAGTATGGGGACAGGGCGAGGAACCGGGGAGCTGTTTTTT. The chain has TRBV19 and TRBJ2-2; 9 nucleotides agree with TRBD1. The CDR3 runs 16 residues. CDR1 LNHDA and CDR2 SQIVND come from the germline V gene (reference sequence). V lost 3 bases, J lost 5 bases, and 7 bases stayed unmatched.

The chain combines TRBV9 with TRBJ2-3; tentatively, D is TRBD2 (6 bases). The V gene's germline CDR1 is SGDLS and CDR2 YYNGEE. With 0 bases removed from V and 5 bases from J, the gap between germline ends came to 10 bases. This CDR3 has 14 residues. CDR3 DNA sequence: TGTGCCAGCAGCGTAGCGGGAGTGATAGATACGCAGTATTTT. This gives the protein CASSVAGVIDTQYF.

The V call is TRBV9, the J call TRBJ2-1; TRBD2 matches 7 bases. The germline CDR1 and CDR2 sequences are SGDLS and YYNGEE. The CDR3 has 15 residues. Trimming cost V 0 bases and J 4 bases; bases outside gene matches: 4. The CDR3 bases are TGTGCCAGCAGCGTAGATAATAGCGGGTACAATGAGCAGTTCTTC. Translated: CASSVDNSGYNEQFF.

The gene calls are TRBV9 and TRBJ2-1, with 7 positions matching TRBD2. The V segment lost 0 bases and the J segment 2 bases; nucleotides outside the gene matches: 2. CDR3 length: 15 residues. CDR1 and CDR2 from the germline V gene are SGDLS and YYNGEE. CDR3 bases: TGTGCCAGCAGCGTAGCCGCGGGAGCCTACAATGAGCAGTTCTTC. As protein: CASSVAAGAYNEQFF.